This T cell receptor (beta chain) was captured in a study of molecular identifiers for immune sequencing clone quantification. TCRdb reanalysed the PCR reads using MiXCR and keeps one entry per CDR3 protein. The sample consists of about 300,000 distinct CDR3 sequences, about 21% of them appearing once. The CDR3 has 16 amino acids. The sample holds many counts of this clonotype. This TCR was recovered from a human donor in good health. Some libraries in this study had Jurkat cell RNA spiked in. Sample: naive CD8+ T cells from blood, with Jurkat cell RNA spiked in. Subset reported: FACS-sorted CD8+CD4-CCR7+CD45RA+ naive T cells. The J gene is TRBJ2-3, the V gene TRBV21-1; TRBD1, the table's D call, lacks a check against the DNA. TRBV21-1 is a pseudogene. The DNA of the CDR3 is TGTGCCAGCAGCACTCCGGGACGTAACAGCACAGATACGCAGTATTTT. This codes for CASSTPGRNSTDTQYF.